This TCR beta chain is from a study of T cell repertoires in cytomegalovirus infection. Study summary: From public TCR beta signatures came an indication of both CMV infection and matching HLA type.

MiXCR, run by TCRdb on the reads, gives a single entry per CDR3 protein. The table includes hundreds of thousands of distinct CDR3 sequences, less than 35% detected once. The junction had 10 bases not matched to a gene; V was cut back by 9 bases and J by 8 bases. Looked up from germline, CDR1 is MNHEY and CDR2 is SVGEGT. The CDR3 length is 15 residues. This clonotype showed up just a few times. Its antigen is unidentified. The TCR sequence derives from a human donor in good health (CMV status not recorded). Some clones in this sample may be carry-over from other donors' samples. This sample comprised cultured CD8+ T cells from PBMCs, obtained from culture after CMV antigen stimulation. V is TRBV6-2 or TRBV6-3 and J is TRBJ2-1, with TRBD2 identical over 13 bases. The CDR3 region has the DNA TGTGCCAGTTACGGACTAGCGGGGGAGGTCGATGAGCAGTTCTTC. Translation: CASYGLAGEVDEQFF.